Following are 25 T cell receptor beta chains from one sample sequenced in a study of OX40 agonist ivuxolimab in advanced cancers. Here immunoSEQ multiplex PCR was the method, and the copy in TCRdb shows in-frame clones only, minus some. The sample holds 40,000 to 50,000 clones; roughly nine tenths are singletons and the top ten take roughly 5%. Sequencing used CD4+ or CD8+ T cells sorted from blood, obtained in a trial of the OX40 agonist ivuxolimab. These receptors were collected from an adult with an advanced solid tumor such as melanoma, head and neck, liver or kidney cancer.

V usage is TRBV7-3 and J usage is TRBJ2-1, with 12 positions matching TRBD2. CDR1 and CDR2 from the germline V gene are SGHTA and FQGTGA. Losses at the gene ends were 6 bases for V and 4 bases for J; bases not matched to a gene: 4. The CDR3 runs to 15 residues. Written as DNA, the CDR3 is TGTGCCAGCAGGACTAGCGGGAGTTCATACAATGAGCAGTTCTTC. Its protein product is CASRTSGSSYNEQFF.

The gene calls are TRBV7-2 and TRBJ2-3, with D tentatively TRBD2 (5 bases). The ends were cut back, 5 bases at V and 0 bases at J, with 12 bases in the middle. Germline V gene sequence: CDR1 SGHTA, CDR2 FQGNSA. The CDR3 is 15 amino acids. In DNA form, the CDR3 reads TGTGCCAGCAGCCTAACCGGGATTAGCACAGATACGCAGTATTTT. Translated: CASSLTGISTDTQYF.

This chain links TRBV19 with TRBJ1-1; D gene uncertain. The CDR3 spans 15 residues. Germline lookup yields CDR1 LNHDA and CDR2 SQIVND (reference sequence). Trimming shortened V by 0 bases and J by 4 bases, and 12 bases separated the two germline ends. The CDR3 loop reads CASSIDPVPVTEAFF. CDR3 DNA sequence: TGTGCCAGTAGTATAGATCCGGTTCCCGTCACTGAAGCTTTCTTT.

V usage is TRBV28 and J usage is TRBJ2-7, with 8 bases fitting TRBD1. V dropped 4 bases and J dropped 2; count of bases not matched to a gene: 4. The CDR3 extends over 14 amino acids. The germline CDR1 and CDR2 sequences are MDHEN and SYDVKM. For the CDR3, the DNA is TGTGCCAGCAGTTCGGGACAGGTGCCCTACGAGCAGTACTTC. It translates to CASSSGQVPYEQYF.

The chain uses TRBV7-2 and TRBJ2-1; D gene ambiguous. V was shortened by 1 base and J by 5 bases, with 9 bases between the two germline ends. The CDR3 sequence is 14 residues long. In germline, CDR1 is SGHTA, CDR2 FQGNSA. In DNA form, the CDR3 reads TGTGCCAGCAGCTTAGATCACTCAGACAATGAGCAGTTCTTC. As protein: CASSLDHSDNEQFF.

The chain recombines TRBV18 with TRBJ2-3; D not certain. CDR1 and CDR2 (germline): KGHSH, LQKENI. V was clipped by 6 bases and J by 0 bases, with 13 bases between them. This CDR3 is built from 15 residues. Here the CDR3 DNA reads TGTGCCAGCTCCTACACCGGAATTAGCACAGATACGCAGTATTTT. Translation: CASSYTGISTDTQYF.

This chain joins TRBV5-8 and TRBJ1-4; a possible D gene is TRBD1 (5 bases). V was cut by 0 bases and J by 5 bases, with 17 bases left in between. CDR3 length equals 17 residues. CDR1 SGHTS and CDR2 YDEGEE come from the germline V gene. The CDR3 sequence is CASSLGTEWGENEKLFF. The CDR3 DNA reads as TGTGCCAGCAGCTTGGGGACGGAATGGGGGGAGAATGAAAAACTGTTTTTT.

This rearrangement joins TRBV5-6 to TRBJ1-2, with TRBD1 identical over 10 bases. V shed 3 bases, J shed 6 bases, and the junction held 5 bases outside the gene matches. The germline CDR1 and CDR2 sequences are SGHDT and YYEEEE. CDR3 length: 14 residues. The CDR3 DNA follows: TGTGCCAGCAGCTCCGGGACAGGGGTTCATGGCTACACCTTC. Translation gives CASSSGTGVHGYTF.

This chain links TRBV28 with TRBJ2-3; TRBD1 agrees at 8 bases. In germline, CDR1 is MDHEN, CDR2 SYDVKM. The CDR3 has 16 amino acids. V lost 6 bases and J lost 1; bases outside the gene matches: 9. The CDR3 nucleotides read TGTGCCAGCAGCAGGGGACAGGTTCGAGGCACAGATACGCAGTATTTT. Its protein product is CASSRGQVRGTDTQYF.

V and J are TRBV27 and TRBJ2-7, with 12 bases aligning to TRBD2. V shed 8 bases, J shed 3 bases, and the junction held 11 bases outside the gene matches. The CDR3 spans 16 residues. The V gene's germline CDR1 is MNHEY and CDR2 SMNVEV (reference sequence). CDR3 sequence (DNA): TGTGCCAGCGCCCCCCTCCTAGCGGGAGGGTTCTACGAGCAGTACTTC. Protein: CASAPLLAGGFYEQYF.

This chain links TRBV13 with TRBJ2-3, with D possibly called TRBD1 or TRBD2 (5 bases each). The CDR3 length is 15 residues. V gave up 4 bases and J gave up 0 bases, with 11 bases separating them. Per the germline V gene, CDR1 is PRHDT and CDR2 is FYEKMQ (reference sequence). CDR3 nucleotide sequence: TGTGCCAGCAGCTCGAGGGACCATAGCACAGATACGCAGTATTTT. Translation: CASSSRDHSTDTQYF.

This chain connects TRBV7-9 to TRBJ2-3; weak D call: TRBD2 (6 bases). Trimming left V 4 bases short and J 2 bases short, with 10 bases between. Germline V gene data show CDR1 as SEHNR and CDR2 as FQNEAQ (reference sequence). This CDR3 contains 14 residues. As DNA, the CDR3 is TGTGCCAGCAGCTATGGGGGGATCACAGATACGCAGTATTTT. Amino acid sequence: CASSYGGITDTQYF. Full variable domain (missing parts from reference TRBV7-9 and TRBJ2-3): DTGVSQNPRHKITKRGQNVTFRCDPISEHNRLYWYRQTLGQGPEFLTYFQNEAQLEKSRLLSDRFSAERPKGSFSTLEIQRTEQGDSAMYLCASSYGGITDTQYFGPGTRLTVL.

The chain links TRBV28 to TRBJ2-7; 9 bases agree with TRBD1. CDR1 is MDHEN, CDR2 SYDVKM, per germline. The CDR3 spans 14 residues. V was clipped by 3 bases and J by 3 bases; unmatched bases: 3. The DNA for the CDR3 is TGTGCCAGCAGTTTCCGACAGGGGGGCTACGAGCAGTACTTC. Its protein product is CASSFRQGGYEQYF.

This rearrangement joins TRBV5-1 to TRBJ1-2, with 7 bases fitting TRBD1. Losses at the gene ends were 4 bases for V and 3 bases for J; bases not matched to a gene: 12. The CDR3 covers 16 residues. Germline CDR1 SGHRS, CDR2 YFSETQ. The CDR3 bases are TGCGCCAGCAGCGCAGATACGACAGGGATGGACTATGGCTACACCTTC. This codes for CASSADTTGMDYGYTF.

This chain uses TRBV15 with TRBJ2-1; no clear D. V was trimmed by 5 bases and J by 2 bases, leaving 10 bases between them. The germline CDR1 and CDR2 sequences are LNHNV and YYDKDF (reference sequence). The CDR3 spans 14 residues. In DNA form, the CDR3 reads TGTGCCACCAGCTTGAGTGCTACCTACAATGAGCAGTTCTTC. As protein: CATSLSATYNEQFF.

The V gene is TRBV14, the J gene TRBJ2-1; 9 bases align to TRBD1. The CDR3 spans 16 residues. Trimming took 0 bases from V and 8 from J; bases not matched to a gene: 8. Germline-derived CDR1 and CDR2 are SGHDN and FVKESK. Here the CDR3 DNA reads TGTGCCAGCAGCCAAGATCATTGGACAGGGGCCCATGAGCAGTTCTTC. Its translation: CASSQDHWTGAHEQFF.

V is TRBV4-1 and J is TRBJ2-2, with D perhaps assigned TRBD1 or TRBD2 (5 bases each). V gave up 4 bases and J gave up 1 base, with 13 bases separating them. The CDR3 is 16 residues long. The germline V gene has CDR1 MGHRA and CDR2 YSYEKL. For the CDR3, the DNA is TGCGCCAGCAGCCCGGGGCCGGGGTTGAACACCGGGGAGCTGTTTTTT. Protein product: CASSPGPGLNTGELFF.

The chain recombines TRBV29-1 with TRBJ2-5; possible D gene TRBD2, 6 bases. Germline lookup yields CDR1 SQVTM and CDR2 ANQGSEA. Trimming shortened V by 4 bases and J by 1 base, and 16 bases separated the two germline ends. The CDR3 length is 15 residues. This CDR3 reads CSVGGGAIFQETQYF. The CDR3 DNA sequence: TGCAGCGTTGGGGGAGGAGCCATCTTCCAAGAGACCCAGTACTTC.

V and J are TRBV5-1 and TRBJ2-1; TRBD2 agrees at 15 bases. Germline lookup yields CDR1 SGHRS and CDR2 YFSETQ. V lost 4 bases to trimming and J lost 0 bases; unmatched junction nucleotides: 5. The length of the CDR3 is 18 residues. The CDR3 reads CASSPGTSGGPSYNEQFF. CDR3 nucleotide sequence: TGCGCCAGCAGCCCCGGGACTAGCGGGGGGCCCTCCTACAATGAGCAGTTCTTC. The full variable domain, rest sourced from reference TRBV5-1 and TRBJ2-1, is KAGVTQTPRYLIKTRGQQVTLSCSPISGHRSVSWYQQTPGQGLQFLFEYFSETQRNKGNFPGRFSGRQFSNSRSEMNVSTLELGDSALYLCASSPGTSGGPSYNEQFFGPGTRLTVL.

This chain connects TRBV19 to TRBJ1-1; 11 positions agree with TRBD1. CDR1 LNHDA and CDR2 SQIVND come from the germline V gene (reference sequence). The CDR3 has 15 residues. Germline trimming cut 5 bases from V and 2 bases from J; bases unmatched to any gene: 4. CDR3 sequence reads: CASSADRGPNTEAFF. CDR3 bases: TGTGCCAGTAGTGCGGACAGGGGGCCCAACACTGAAGCTTTCTTT.

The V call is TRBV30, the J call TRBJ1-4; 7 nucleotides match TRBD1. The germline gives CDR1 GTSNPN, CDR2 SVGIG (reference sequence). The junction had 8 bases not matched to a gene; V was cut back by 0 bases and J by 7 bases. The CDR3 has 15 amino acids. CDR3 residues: CAWSVMPGGIEKLFF. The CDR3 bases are TGTGCCTGGAGTGTTATGCCAGGGGGAATTGAAAAACTGTTTTTT.

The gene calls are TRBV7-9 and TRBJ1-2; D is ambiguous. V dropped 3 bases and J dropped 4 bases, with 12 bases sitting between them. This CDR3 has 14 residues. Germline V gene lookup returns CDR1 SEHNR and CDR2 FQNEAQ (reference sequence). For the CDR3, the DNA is TGTGCCAGCAGCTTGGCACTGGGAATCTATGGCTACACCTTC. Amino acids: CASSLALGIYGYTF.

DNA of the CDR3: TGTGCCAGCAGCTTAGAGGGGTCCACTGAAGCTTTCTTT. This codes for CASSLEGSTEAFF. The J gene is TRBJ1-1, the V gene TRBV7-6; D is possibly TRBD1 (5 bases). Looked up from germline, CDR1 is SGHVS and CDR2 is FNYEAQ. The length of the CDR3 is 13 residues. V was shortened by 1 base and J by 4 bases, with 7 bases between the two germline ends.

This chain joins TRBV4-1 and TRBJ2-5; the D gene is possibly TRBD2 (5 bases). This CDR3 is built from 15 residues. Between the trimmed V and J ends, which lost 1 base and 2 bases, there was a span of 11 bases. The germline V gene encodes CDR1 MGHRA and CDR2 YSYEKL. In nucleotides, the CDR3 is TGCGCCAGCAGCCAAGCATGGAGCGGACAAGAGACCCAGTACTTC. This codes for CASSQAWSGQETQYF.

Here the CDR3 DNA reads TGTGCCAGCAGCCAATCGGCCTCCTACGAGCAGTACTTC. Translating gives CASSQSASYEQYF. This chain joins TRBV16 and TRBJ2-7; D gene ambiguous. Germline CDR1 reads KGHSY; CDR2 reads FQNENV. V gave up 0 bases and J gave up 0 bases, with 3 bases separating them. The CDR3 covers 13 residues.